Presented here are 14 T cell receptor beta chains from one specimen sequenced in a study of CD8+ T cells in alopecia areata. Specified treatment: oral pan-JAK inhibitor, 5-10 mg twice daily. Sequencing used cDNA as its template, made by extracting RNA and reverse transcribing it. The assay was immunoSEQ multiplex PCR, and TCRdb's table has in-frame clones only and misses some. Of under 350,000 clones in the sample, 58% were seen once. Sequencing was performed on CD4+ T cells sorted from blood, taken at week 24, from a patient treated with tofacitinib. Receptor source: a human donor with alopecia areata.

This chain links TRBV28 with TRBJ2-1; D call uncertain. Germline V gene data show CDR1 as MDHEN and CDR2 as SYDVKM. The CDR3 has 12 amino acids. Trimming left V 3 bases short and J 9 bases short, with 9 bases between. This CDR3 is CASSLPHLEQFF. The CDR3 DNA sequence: TGTGCCAGCAGTTTGCCCCATCTTGAGCAGTTCTTC.

This clone was picked up a small number of times. The chain joins TRBV30 to TRBJ2-5; the match to TRBD1 covers 7 bases. Unmatched junction bases numbered 6, after V lost 2 bases and J lost 6 bases. The V gene's germline CDR1 is GTSNPN and CDR2 SVGIG (reference sequence). CDR3 length: 13 amino acids. The CDR3 coding sequence is TGTGCCTGGAGTCCTGACAGGGTAAAGACCCAGTACTTC. Residues: CAWSPDRVKTQYF.

This clone was seen a handful of times. This rearrangement joins TRBV30 to TRBJ2-3; D is unresolved. V was clipped by 5 bases and J by 2 bases, with 8 bases between them. Germline V gene data show CDR1 as GTSNPN and CDR2 as SVGIG (reference sequence). This CDR3 comprises 12 residues. The DNA of the CDR3 is TGTGCCTGGGGACGGTTCACAGATACGCAGTATTTT. Its translation: CAWGRFTDTQYF.

The J gene is TRBJ1-5, the V gene TRBV30; no definite D call. This CDR3 has 14 residues. Trimming stripped 6 bases from V and 3 bases from J, with 15 bases between. CDR1 and CDR2 from the germline V gene are GTSNPN and SVGIG (reference sequence). In DNA form, the CDR3 reads TGTGCCTGTTCGCAGGTTTCGGTCAATCAGCCCCAGCATTTT. This encodes CACSQVSVNQPQHF.

This clone was seen a few times. The CDR3 DNA is TGCAGCGTGCTCCCCGGGACAGGGGGTCTAGTTGGCACCGGGGAGCTGTTTTTT. Residues: CSVLPGTGGLVGTGELFF. The V gene is TRBV29-1, the J gene TRBJ2-2, with TRBD1 matching 11 bases. The length of the CDR3 is 18 residues. Germline CDR1 SQVTM, CDR2 ANQGSEA. The ends lost 6 bases at V and 4 bases at J; junction bases unmatched: 16.

This rearrangement joins TRBV9 to TRBJ2-5, with D perhaps matching TRBD2 (6 bases). Trimming removed 3 bases from V and 5 bases from J, with 8 bases in between. This CDR3 spans 12 amino acids. Germline-derived CDR1 and CDR2 are SGDLS and YYNGEE. CDR3 coding DNA: TGTGCCAGCAGCGCTAGCGAGGAGACCCAGTACTTC. Translated, it gives CASSASEETQYF.

This chain connects TRBV5-5 to TRBJ2-2; the D call may be TRBD1 or TRBD2 (5 bases each). Germline assignment: CDR1 SGHKS and CDR2 YYEKEE (reference sequence). Trimming removed 5 bases from V and 4 bases from J, with 15 bases in between. There are 15 residues in the CDR3. The CDR3 DNA is TGTGCCAGCAGAAAGGGACCCTCCCGCACCGGGGAGCTGTTTTTT. Residues: CASRKGPSRTGELFF.

The CDR3 DNA sequence: TGCGCCAGCAGCTTGACAGGGAGCTCCTACAATGAGCAGTTCTTC. Protein sequence: CASSLTGSSYNEQFF. The chain links TRBV5-1 to TRBJ2-1, with a possible D match to TRBD1 (6 bases). Looked up from germline, CDR1 is SGHRS and CDR2 is YFSETQ. The V end was cut by 1 base, the J end by 0 bases, with 8 bases between. The CDR3 spans 15 residues. The full variable domain, with the rest looked up from reference TRBV5-1 and TRBJ2-1, is KAGVTQTPRYLIKTRGQQVTLSCSPISGHRSVSWYQQTPGQGLQFLFEYFSETQRNKGNFPGRFSGRQFSNSRSEMNVSTLELGDSALYLCASSLTGSSYNEQFFGPGTRLTVL.

The chain is built from TRBV2 and TRBJ2-6, with a tentative D call TRBD1 (6 bases). Trimming stripped 6 bases from V and 4 bases from J, with 10 bases between. The CDR3 is 14 residues long. Germline V gene data show CDR1 as SNHLY and CDR2 as FYNNEI. CDR3 loop: CASRVQGGANVLTF. CDR3 sequence (DNA): TGTGCCAGCAGAGTTCAGGGGGGGGCCAACGTCCTGACTTTC.

This clone was counted a few times. The rearrangement uses TRBV5-4 and TRBJ1-2; D is ambiguous. The CDR3 is 13 residues long. V dropped 6 bases and J dropped 2 bases, with 11 bases sitting between them. Per the germline V gene, CDR1 is SGHNT and CDR2 is YYREEE (reference sequence). CDR3 DNA sequence: TGTGCCAGCACCGTAGACCTCAACTATGGCTACACCTTC. Protein product: CASTVDLNYGYTF. Drawing the rest from reference TRBV5-4 and TRBJ1-2, the complete variable domain is ETGVTQSPTHLIKTRGQQVTLRCSSQSGHNTVSWYQQALGQGPQFIFQYYREEENGRGNFPPRFSGLQFPNYSSELNVNALELDDSALYLCASTVDLNYGYTFGSGTRLTVV.

The chain links TRBV5-1 to TRBJ1-5; possible D gene TRBD1, 6 bases. CDR3 length: 14 residues. Trimming shortened V by 4 bases and J by 6 bases, and 14 bases separated the two germline ends. Germline assignment: CDR1 SGHRS and CDR2 YFSETQ. CDR3 nucleotide sequence: TGCGCCAGCAGCCTTGACTCGGGGGCTCAGCCCCAGCATTTT. Protein product: CASSLDSGAQPQHF.

The rearrangement links TRBV29-1 to TRBJ2-5; D possibly corresponds to TRBD2 (7 bases). Between the trimmed V and J ends, which lost 2 bases and 4 bases, there was a span of 14 bases. Germline CDR1 SQVTM, CDR2 ANQGSEA. The CDR3 is 14 residues long. The CDR3 coding sequence is TGCAGCGTTGAACGGGGGGCTAGGCGAGAGACCCAGTACTTC. It is translated as CSVERGARRETQYF.

The chain recombines TRBV30 with TRBJ1-2; D gene ambiguous. The germline V gene has CDR1 GTSNPN and CDR2 SVGIG (reference sequence). This CDR3 region has 11 residues. Trimming shortened V by 7 bases and J by 8 bases, and 14 bases separated the two germline ends. The CDR3 DNA is TGTGCCTTGGGTTTCTGGCGAGGCTACACCTTC. Translated: CALGFWRGYTF.

A few counts support this clone. The V and J genes are TRBV20-1 and TRBJ2-5; D might be TRBD1 or TRBD2, each matching 5 bases. The CDR3 is 11 amino acids. The germline V gene encodes CDR1 DFQATT and CDR2 SNEGSKA (reference sequence). V was cut by 3 bases and J by 5 bases, with 7 bases left in between. CDR3 DNA sequence: TGCAGTGCTAGGGGGACGGAGACCCAGTACTTC. Amino acids: CSARGTETQYF.